These 3 T cell receptor beta chains originate from one sample sequenced in a study of T cells after yellow fever vaccination. Using its own MiXCR run on the 5' RACE reads, TCRdb lists one record per CDR3 protein. Of about 230,000 distinct CDR3 sequences in the sample, approximately 6.7% are singletons; the top ten hold about 0.95%. Here the sequenced sample was CD4+ T cells sorted from PBMCs, taken on the day of the yellow fever booster vaccination. These TCRs come from a man aged 30 to 45 who received the YFV17D yellow fever vaccine.

This clonotype was counted only a few times. The J gene is TRBJ2-1, the V gene TRBV19; 11 bases are a match to TRBD2. V was clipped by 8 bases and J by 0 bases; unmatched bases: 0. Looked up from germline, CDR1 is LNHDA and CDR2 is SQIVND (reference sequence). The CDR3 loop spans 14 amino acids. DNA for the CDR3: TGTGCCAGTGGACTAGCGGGCTCCTACAATGAGCAGTTCTTC. Translation gives CASGLAGSYNEQFF.

This clonotype was recorded many times. The rearrangement uses TRBV7-7 and TRBJ2-1; D gene unclear. The germline V and J ends were trimmed by 4 bases and 7 bases, with 11 bases remaining between them. Germline V gene data show CDR1 as SSHAT and CDR2 as FNYEAQ (reference sequence). CDR3 length: 13 residues. The DNA for the CDR3 is TGTGCCAGCAGCTCCGAGTGGGGTAATGAGCAGTTCTTC. Protein sequence: CASSSEWGNEQFF.

This clonotype was counted many times. This rearrangement joins TRBV5-5 to TRBJ2-1; D ambiguous. Germline assignment: CDR1 SGHKS and CDR2 YYEKEE (reference sequence). Trimming took 6 bases from V and 0 from J, leaving 16 bases between them. The CDR3 extends over 16 amino acids. The CDR3 spells CASTTGYDNSYNEQFF. CDR3 in DNA: TGTGCCAGCACCACTGGCTACGACAACTCCTACAATGAGCAGTTCTTC.